A single sample gave rise to the 20 T cell receptor beta chains below, sequenced in a study of T cell responses to AZD1222 COVID-19 vaccine. Data came from immunoSEQ multiplex PCR; TCRdb stores just in-frame clones and leaves some out. Of over 85,000 clones detected, nearly 90% appear once; the ten largest clones hold around 8%. Here the sequenced sample was peripheral blood, taken on day 0 of AZD1222 vaccination. These receptor sequences come from an adult in good health.

The rearrangement joins TRBV30 to TRBJ1-2, with D possibly being TRBD1 (6 bases). This CDR3 region has 13 residues. Germline V gives CDR1 GTSNPN, CDR2 SVGIG (reference sequence). Trimming removed 2 bases at V and 7 bases at J, with 14 bases between. For the CDR3, the DNA is TGTGCCTGGAGTCCGGGACACTTCCTTGGCTACACCTTC. It encodes CAWSPGHFLGYTF.

The chain joins TRBV12-5 to TRBJ2-2; TRBD1 matches at 7 bases. Germline assignment: CDR1 LGHNT and CDR2 FRNRAP. V shed 0 bases, J shed 7 bases, and the junction held 5 bases outside the gene matches. The CDR3 is 15 amino acids. CDR3 protein: CASGLVQGSGGELFF. The CDR3 nucleotides read TGTGCTAGTGGTTTGGTACAGGGGTCTGGCGGGGAGCTGTTTTTT.

The V and J genes are TRBV4-3 and TRBJ1-2; no clear D gene. Germline CDR1 and CDR2: LGHNA and YSLEER. The CDR3 is 16 residues long. The V end was cut by 2 bases, the J end by 0 bases, with 13 bases between. CDR3 loop: CASSQQNHLPNYGYTF. The CDR3 coding sequence is TGCGCCAGCAGCCAACAGAACCACCTCCCTAACTATGGCTACACCTTC.

The rearrangement joins TRBV6-5 to TRBJ1-6; D is ambiguous. The CDR3 has 15 amino acids. V was clipped by 10 bases and J by 0 bases, with 13 bases between them. Per the germline V gene, CDR1 is MNHEY and CDR2 is SVGAGI. CDR3 nucleotides: TGTGCCATTTCGCCCACGAGCTCCTATAATTCACCCCTCCACTTT. The encoded protein is CAISPTSSYNSPLHF.

This rearrangement joins TRBV6-2 or TRBV6-3 to TRBJ1-3, with no clear D. The length of the CDR3 is 16 residues. Trimming left V 2 bases short and J 5 bases short, with 16 bases between. Germline V lookup: CDR1 MNHEY, CDR2 SVGEGT. This chain's CDR3 is CASSYHDPVDRNTIYF. The CDR3 coding sequence is TGTGCCAGCAGTTACCATGATCCGGTGGACCGAAACACCATATATTTT.

The CDR3 DNA is TGTGCCAGCAGCTTAACTACCTATAACCAGGGGGAGGAAAAACTGTTTTTT. Protein product: CASSLTTYNQGEEKLFF. The chain couples TRBV5-5 to TRBJ1-4; 7 bases map to TRBD1. Germline CDR1 and CDR2: SGHKS and YYEKEE (reference sequence). V dropped 2 bases and J dropped 8; count of bases not matched to a gene: 15. The CDR3 contains 17 residues.

The chain is built from TRBV6-5 and TRBJ1-2; D not resolved. This CDR3 has 13 amino acids. V lost 6 bases, J lost 7 bases, and 15 bases lay in between. CDR1 and CDR2 (germline): MNHEY, SVGAGI. CDR3 bases: TGTGCCAGCAGGGAGTGGGTCCTGGGTGGCTACACCTTC. Translating gives CASREWVLGGYTF.

The chain uses TRBV2 and TRBJ1-2, with 7 bases lining up with TRBD1. This CDR3 spans 13 amino acids. Germline V lookup: CDR1 SNHLY, CDR2 FYNNEI. The V gene end was trimmed by 8 bases and the J gene end by 4 bases; junction bases not matched to a gene: 7. The CDR3 here is CASLQGSAYGYTF. The DNA for the CDR3 is TGTGCCAGCCTACAGGGGAGCGCCTATGGCTACACCTTC. The full variable domain, completed using reference TRBV2 and TRBJ1-2, is EPEVTQTPSHQVTQMGQEVILRCVPISNHLYFYWYRQILGQKVEFLVSFYNNEISEKSEIFDDQFSVERPDGSNFTLKIRSTKLEDSAMYFCASLQGSAYGYTFGSGTRLTVV.

This clone was detected only a few times. The V and J genes are TRBV6-6 and TRBJ1-4, with D hard to call. Trimming took off 4 bases at V and 8 bases at J, with 11 bases between the two ends. The germline V gene encodes CDR1 MNHNY and CDR2 SVGAGI (reference sequence). The length of the CDR3 is 13 residues. In DNA, the CDR3 is TGTGCCAGCAGTTTATACATGTCCGAAAAACTGTTTTTT. This codes for CASSLYMSEKLFF.

V usage is TRBV30 and J usage is TRBJ1-1; 10 nucleotides match TRBD1. With V trimmed by 2 bases and J by 0 bases, 3 bases remained unmatched. CDR3 size: 15 residues. Germline V lookup: CDR1 GTSNPN, CDR2 SVGIG (reference sequence). Here the CDR3 reads CAWSPGTGVNTEAFF. CDR3 sequence (DNA): TGTGCCTGGAGTCCCGGGACAGGGGTGAACACTGAAGCTTTCTTT.

The chain has TRBV30 and TRBJ2-5; tentatively, D is TRBD2 (7 bases). CDR1 GTSNPN and CDR2 SVGIG come from the germline V gene (reference sequence). This CDR3 contains 14 residues. Trimming cost V 3 bases and J 2 bases, with 13 bases left between them. DNA for the CDR3: TGTGCCTGGAGAGGGGCGGGGGCACAAGAGACCCAGTACTTC. It is translated as CAWRGAGAQETQYF.

V and J are TRBV5-8 and TRBJ2-7; no clear D gene. The length of the CDR3 is 15 residues. V was shortened by 5 bases and J by 4 bases, with 19 bases between the two germline ends. Per germline, CDR1 SGHTS and CDR2 YDEGEE. This chain's CDR3 is CASRSGAWSSYEQYF. The CDR3 bases are TGTGCCAGCAGGTCAGGAGCCTGGTCCAGTTACGAGCAGTACTTC.

V gene TRBV5-1 combines with J gene TRBJ2-1, with D perhaps TRBD2 (6 bases). Germline V gene lookup returns CDR1 SGHRS and CDR2 YFSETQ. This CDR3 region has 15 residues. The germline V and J ends were trimmed by 2 bases and 3 bases, with 12 bases remaining between them. CDR3 in DNA: TGCGCCAGCAGCTTAGTCGCGGGGAACTACAATGAGCAGTTCTTC. This translates into CASSLVAGNYNEQFF. Full variable domain (outside the CDR3, taken from reference TRBV5-1 and TRBJ2-1): KAGVTQTPRYLIKTRGQQVTLSCSPISGHRSVSWYQQTPGQGLQFLFEYFSETQRNKGNFPGRFSGRQFSNSRSEMNVSTLELGDSALYLCASSLVAGNYNEQFFGPGTRLTVL.

This clone was found once. The genes are TRBV5-1 and TRBJ2-3; D is ambiguous. This CDR3 has 16 residues. In germline, CDR1 is SGHRS, CDR2 YFSETQ. V dropped 4 bases and J dropped 1 base, with 16 bases sitting between them. The CDR3 coding sequence is TGCGCCAGCAGCCAAGATCGCATGACTGGCACAGATACGCAGTATTTT. This encodes CASSQDRMTGTDTQYF.

The chain links TRBV4-1 to TRBJ2-5, with 8 bases identical to TRBD1. The ends lost 2 bases at V and 5 bases at J; junction bases unmatched: 7. The V gene's germline CDR1 is MGHRA and CDR2 YSYEKL. The CDR3 spans 15 residues. Here the CDR3 DNA reads TGCGCCAGCAGCCAAACGACAGGGGCTGTGGAGACCCAGTACTTC. Protein product: CASSQTTGAVETQYF.

The J gene is TRBJ1-2, the V gene TRBV7-9; D unclear. CDR1 is SEHNR and CDR2 is FQNEAQ in the germline V gene (reference sequence). The CDR3 has 14 residues. V lost 1 base to trimming and J lost 2 bases, with 8 bases between them. CDR3 in amino acids: CASSLVGGNYGYTF. CDR3 bases: TGTGCCAGCAGCTTAGTCGGCGGAAACTATGGCTACACCTTC. The entire variable domain, with the rest obtained from reference TRBV7-9 and TRBJ1-2, is as follows: DTGVSQNPRHKITKRGQNVTFRCDPISEHNRLYWYRQTLGQGPEFLTYFQNEAQLEKSRLLSDRFSAERPKGSFSTLEIQRTEQGDSAMYLCASSLVGGNYGYTFGSGTRLTVV.

V is TRBV5-1 and J is TRBJ2-1, with D uncertain. From germline, CDR1 is SGHRS and CDR2 YFSETQ. The CDR3 has 16 amino acids. V was shortened by 0 bases and J by 2 bases, with 12 bases between the two germline ends. This CDR3 is CASSLVTGVTYNEQFF. In DNA form, the CDR3 reads TGCGCCAGCAGCTTGGTAACCGGTGTCACCTACAATGAGCAGTTCTTC.

This clone was counted a few times. The V call is TRBV3-1 (or the pseudogene TRBV3-2), the J call TRBJ1-1; D unclear. The CDR3 runs 16 residues. Germline CDR1 is LGHDT and CDR2 is YNNKEL (reference sequence). V was shortened by 1 base and J by 0 bases, with 12 bases between the two germline ends. The DNA for the CDR3 is TGTGCCAGCAGCCAAGGGTACGCGGATCTGAACACTGAAGCTTTCTTT. It encodes CASSQGYADLNTEAFF.

This chain uses TRBV2 with TRBJ2-5, with 7 nucleotides matching TRBD1. CDR3 length: 15 residues. Germline trimming cut 7 bases from V and 0 bases from J; bases unmatched to any gene: 8. The germline V gene has CDR1 SNHLY and CDR2 FYNNEI. CDR3 bases: TGTGCCAGCAACCAACAGGGACAGTACCAAGAGACCCAGTACTTC. Its protein is CASNQQGQYQETQYF.

The CDR3 nucleotides are TGTGCCAGCCGCGGGGGCAGCTCTGGGGCCAACGTCCTGACTTTC. Residues: CASRGGSSGANVLTF. This rearrangement joins TRBV6-5 to TRBJ2-6; a weak D match, TRBD2 (7 bases). Germline V CDR1 and CDR2: MNHEY, SVGAGI. V was clipped by 8 bases and J by 0 bases, with 11 bases between them. This CDR3 has 15 amino acids.